One sample yielded the 30 T cell receptor beta chains listed below, sequenced in a study of vaccination and CD4 T cells after COVID-19. Scientists ran DNA taken from cultured CD4+ T cells through the Oncomine TCR Beta short-read assay for sequencing. TCRdb reprocessed the PCR reads with MiXCR, giving one entry per CDR3 protein. The data hold about 12,000 distinct CDR3 sequences, with 44% observed a single time. Antigen specificity for these receptors is unknown. Documented treatment: approximately 9-day PBMC culture with coronavirus spike peptide pools or control peptides (ViraFEST assay). The sequenced material came from cultured CD4+ T cells from blood. Source of these receptors: a human donor with COVID-19.

The gene calls are TRBV27 and TRBJ2-5, with TRBD1 identical over 8 bases. V lost 6 bases, J lost 5 bases, and 17 bases stayed unmatched. Germline V gene sequence: CDR1 MNHEY, CDR2 SMNVEV (reference sequence). The CDR3 runs to 17 residues. CDR3 nucleotides: TGTGCCAGCAGCATCGGGGCAGGGGGCGTTGGGTCGGAGACCCAGTACTTC. It encodes CASSIGAGGVGSETQYF.

This clonotype turned up a few times. CDR3 loop: CATRPGKETQYF. CDR3 nucleotide sequence: TGTGCCACCAGGCCTGGAAAAGAGACCCAGTACTTC. This chain links TRBV24-1 with TRBJ2-5, with D unclear. The CDR3 has 12 amino acids. Germline V gives CDR1 KGHDR, CDR2 SFDVKD. Trimming shortened V by 7 bases and J by 3 bases, and 8 bases separated the two germline ends.

This chain uses TRBV5-1 with TRBJ1-5; D is undetermined. Trimming shortened V by 5 bases and J by 1 base, and 13 bases separated the two germline ends. CDR3 size: 15 residues. Germline V gives CDR1 SGHRS, CDR2 YFSETQ. CDR3 DNA: TGCGCCAGCAGAGCCGGGCCCGAAAGCAATCAGCCCCAGCATTTT. It is translated as CASRAGPESNQPQHF.

This clonotype was found a few times. The chain employs TRBV20-1 and TRBJ1-5; TRBD1 matches 9 bases. The V segment lost 2 bases and the J segment 4 bases; nucleotides outside the gene matches: 6. The V gene's germline CDR1 is DFQATT and CDR2 SNEGSKA (reference sequence). CDR3 length equals 15 residues. As DNA, the CDR3 is TGCAGTGCTAGACAAAAGACAGGGGGAAATCAGCCCCAGCATTTT. Its translation: CSARQKTGGNQPQHF.

This clonotype came up a few times. The J gene is TRBJ1-1, the V gene TRBV7-9, with D unclear. CDR1 SEHNR and CDR2 FQNEAQ come from the germline V gene (reference sequence). This CDR3 has 17 amino acids. V shed 5 bases and J shed 0 bases, with 19 bases lying between them. This CDR3 reads CASSIMLGRGMNTEAFF. The CDR3 DNA sequence: TGTGCCAGCAGCATCATGTTAGGACGCGGCATGAACACTGAAGCTTTCTTT. Full variable domain (rest looked up from reference TRBV7-9 and TRBJ1-1): DTGVSQNPRHKITKRGQNVTFRCDPISEHNRLYWYRQTLGQGPEFLTYFQNEAQLEKSRLLSDRFSAERPKGSFSTLEIQRTEQGDSAMYLCASSIMLGRGMNTEAFFGQGTRLTVV.

The sample holds a few counts of this clonotype. This chain uses TRBV27 with TRBJ2-2; 9 nucleotides align to TRBD1. Germline values: CDR1 MNHEY, CDR2 SMNVEV (reference sequence). V was pared by 10 bases and J by 4 bases, with 16 bases of the junction left unmatched. The CDR3 sequence is 17 residues long. The CDR3 here is CATTKLAGTGTTGELFF. CDR3 DNA sequence: TGTGCCACCACGAAACTCGCGGGGACAGGGACCACCGGGGAGCTGTTTTTT.

The chain recombines TRBV24-1 with TRBJ2-5, with TRBD2 as a possible D gene (6 bases). V was shortened by 4 bases and J by 5 bases, with 10 bases between the two germline ends. The CDR3 loop spans 13 amino acids. In germline, CDR1 is KGHDR, CDR2 SFDVKD. CDR3 in amino acids: CATSDPAGETQYF. The CDR3 DNA reads TGTGCCACCAGTGACCCCGCGGGGGAGACCCAGTACTTC.

The gene calls are TRBV29-1 and TRBJ1-3; D is ambiguous. The CDR3 runs to 12 residues. Germline V CDR1 and CDR2: SQVTM, ANQGSEA. Trimming took off 1 base at V and 4 bases at J, with 5 bases between the two ends. This chain's CDR3 is CSVEVAGNTIYF. In nucleotides, the CDR3 is TGCAGCGTTGAAGTGGCCGGAAACACCATATATTTT. Combining the CDR3 with reference TRBV29-1 and TRBJ1-3 gives the whole variable domain SAVISQKPSRDICQRGTSLTIQCQVDSQVTMMFWYRQQPGQSLTLIATANQGSEATYESGFVIDKFPISRPNLTFSTLTVSNMSPEDSSIYLCSVEVAGNTIYFGEGSWLTVV.

The chain is built from TRBV20-1 and TRBJ2-5; perhaps TRBD1 as D (5 bases). From germline, CDR1 is DFQATT and CDR2 SNEGSKA (reference sequence). This CDR3 is built from 16 residues. V lost 5 bases and J lost 3, with 22 bases in between. In DNA, the CDR3 is TGCAGTGCTCGAACCTCCCCCCCGGACATAAAAGAGACCCAGTACTTC. Its protein is CSARTSPPDIKETQYF.

A word on this clonotype: The germline gene is not matched at one end of the junction; a read error may be the cause. This chain links TRBV7-7 with TRBJ1-5; D gene ambiguous. Germline V lookup: CDR1 SSHAT, CDR2 FNYEAQ (reference sequence). The CDR3 runs to 13 residues. CDR3 region: CASSLAPNQPQHF. CDR3 sequence (DNA): TGTGCTAGCAGCTTAGCCCCAAATCAGCCCCAGCATTTT.

The V and J genes are TRBV7-8 and TRBJ1-6, with D unclear. The CDR3 totals 14 residues. The germline CDR1 and CDR2 sequences are SGHVS and FQNEAQ. Trimming left V 1 base short and J 5 bases short, with 6 bases between. CDR3 amino acids: CASSLDGNNSPLHF. The CDR3 coding sequence is TGTGCCAGCAGCTTAGATGGAAATAATTCACCCCTCCACTTT.

This sequence joins TRBV7-2 and TRBJ2-7; 10 bases match TRBD1. The CDR3 is 15 residues long. V gave up 5 bases and J gave up 7 bases; unmatched junction bases: 11. Germline V gives CDR1 SGHTA, CDR2 FQGNSA. CDR3: CASSLRDRGVHEQYF. For the CDR3, the DNA is TGTGCCAGCAGCCTCCGGGACAGGGGAGTTCATGAGCAGTACTTC.

The rearrangement links TRBV19 to TRBJ1-5; no definite D call. The CDR3 runs to 15 residues. Germline CDR1 is LNHDA and CDR2 is SQIVND (reference sequence). V was trimmed by 3 bases and J by 3 bases, leaving 12 bases between them. CDR3 amino acids: CASSIGFQNNQPQHF. DNA of the CDR3: TGTGCCAGTAGTATTGGGTTTCAAAACAATCAGCCCCAGCATTTT.

This clonotype was seen only once. The genes are TRBV7-2 and TRBJ1-1; 10 bases are shared with TRBD1. The CDR3 runs to 16 residues. The germline V gene encodes CDR1 SGHTA and CDR2 FQGNSA. J was trimmed by 1 base and V by 5 bases; bases with no gene match: 7. CDR3 in amino acids: CASSPRQGARNTEAFF. The DNA of the CDR3 is TGTGCCAGCAGCCCGAGACAGGGGGCGCGGAACACTGAAGCTTTCTTT.

This clonotype was observed a few times. The CDR3 DNA reads TGTGCCAGCAGTCCCAGGGGAGGGCATCAGCCCCAGCATTTT. It yields the protein CASSPRGGHQPQHF. The V call is TRBV12-3 or TRBV12-4, the J call TRBJ1-5; D perhaps matches TRBD1 (6 bases). V gave up 5 bases and J gave up 5 bases, with 13 bases separating them. The CDR3 sequence is 14 residues long.

The chain recombines TRBV6-2 or TRBV6-3 with TRBJ1-1, with no clear D. V lost 6 bases and J 11 bases, leaving 19 bases between the germline ends. The CDR3 covers 13 residues. Per germline, CDR1 MNHEY and CDR2 SVGEGT. The CDR3 reads CASRDSPGAGAFF. The CDR3 DNA is TGTGCCAGCAGGGACTCACCCGGAGCTGGCGCTTTCTTT.

This clonotype has only a few counts. The chain uses TRBV19 and TRBJ1-2; TRBD1 might be the D (6 bases). The V end was cut by 4 bases, the J end by 3 bases, with 15 bases between. The germline V gene has CDR1 LNHDA and CDR2 SQIVND (reference sequence). CDR3 length: 15 amino acids. Here the CDR3 reads CASSKDSKIYYGYTF. The CDR3 DNA is TGTGCCAGTAGTAAGGACAGCAAAATTTACTATGGCTACACCTTC.

This rearrangement joins TRBV5-5 to TRBJ1-6, with 7 bases aligning to TRBD1. Germline loops: CDR1 SGHKS, CDR2 YYEKEE (reference sequence). The ends lost 0 bases at V and 9 bases at J; junction bases unmatched: 6. This CDR3 spans 15 amino acids. CDR3 residues: CASSLAGTVGSPLHF. In DNA, the CDR3 is TGTGCCAGCAGCTTGGCGGGGACAGTTGGTTCACCCCTCCACTTT.

The rearrangement joins TRBV3-1 to TRBJ2-3, with 15 bases matching TRBD2. Germline CDR1 reads LGHDT; CDR2 reads YNNKEL (reference sequence). With V trimmed by 0 bases and J by 3 bases, 4 bases remained unmatched. The CDR3 is 18 amino acids. CDR3 coding DNA: TGTGCCAGCAGCCAAGAAGGACTAGCGGGGGGGGGTACAGATACGCAGTATTTT. Translation gives CASSQEGLAGGGTDTQYF.

By sample fraction, this clonotype is medium-sized. The CDR3 coding sequence is TGTGCCAGCAGGCCAGGGTCCACGGCGGATCAGCCCCAGCATTTT. Translated, it gives CASRPGSTADQPQHF. J is TRBJ1-5 and V is TRBV27, with a possible D match to TRBD1 (5 bases). Per the germline V gene, CDR1 is MNHEY and CDR2 is SMNVEV (reference sequence). The CDR3 extends over 15 amino acids. V lost 6 bases to trimming and J lost 5 bases, with 17 bases between them.

The V call is TRBV14, the J call TRBJ2-3; 12 bases map to TRBD1. This CDR3 comprises 16 residues. V gave up 4 bases and J gave up 5 bases; unmatched junction bases: 7. Germline values: CDR1 SGHDN, CDR2 FVKESK. CDR3 residues: CASSPGDRGHLDTQYF. The CDR3 nucleotides are TGTGCCAGCAGCCCCGGGGACAGGGGGCATCTAGATACGCAGTATTTT.

The gene calls are TRBV4-2 and TRBJ1-2; weak D call: TRBD1 (6 bases). The germline V and J ends were trimmed by 0 bases and 0 bases, with 17 bases remaining between them. In germline, CDR1 is LGHNA, CDR2 YNFKEQ. The CDR3 sequence is 18 residues long. The CDR3 loop is CASSQDIGQRFTNYGYTF. The CDR3 bases are TGTGCCAGCAGCCAAGATATCGGACAGCGATTTACTAACTATGGCTACACCTTC.

This chain links TRBV12-3 or TRBV12-4 with TRBJ1-5; 7 nucleotides agree with TRBD1. The trim removed 6 bases at V and 3 bases at J, leaving 11 bases unmatched. The CDR3 is 16 residues long. Written as DNA, the CDR3 is TGTGCCAGCAGCACCCACCGGGACAGCCCCAATCAGCCCCAGCATTTT. It codes for CASSTHRDSPNQPQHF.

V usage is TRBV7-8 and J usage is TRBJ2-3, with 13 bases matching TRBD2. Trimming cost V 6 bases and J 8 bases; bases outside gene matches: 20. Germline loops: CDR1 SGHVS, CDR2 FQNEAQ. The CDR3 runs to 19 residues. The CDR3 coding sequence is TGTGCCAGCAGGCCGGGACCCACTAGGGGACTAGCGGGGTTTGTTACGCAGTATTTT. Its translation: CASRPGPTRGLAGFVTQYF. The entire variable domain, with the rest obtained from reference TRBV7-8 and TRBJ2-3, is as follows: GAGVSQSPRYKVAKRGQDVALRCDPISGHVSLFWYQQALGQGPEFLTYFQNEAQLDKSGLPSDRFFAERPEGSVSTLKIQRTQQEDSAVYLCASRPGPTRGLAGFVTQYFGPGTRLTVL.

The chain is built from TRBV6-1 and TRBJ2-3; D uncertain. CDR1 is MNHNS and CDR2 is SASEGT in the germline V gene. The CDR3 consists of 12 residues. Trimming shortened V by 2 bases and J by 10 bases, and 10 bases separated the two germline ends. DNA for the CDR3: TGTGCCAGCAGTGAATGGGCAGTTGCGCAGTATTTT. It yields the protein CASSEWAVAQYF.

This clonotype was seen more than once but under ten times. This chain connects TRBV27 to TRBJ1-5, with TRBD1 matching 7 bases. V lost 4 bases, J lost 4 bases, and 10 bases stayed unmatched. CDR3 length equals 16 residues. In germline, CDR1 is MNHEY, CDR2 SMNVEV (reference sequence). In DNA, the CDR3 is TGTGCCAGCAGTTCGACGAAGACAGGGAAAAATCAGCCCCAGCATTTT. This codes for CASSSTKTGKNQPQHF.

The chain employs TRBV11-3 and TRBJ1-2; D remains ambiguous. V was cut by 0 bases and J by 6 bases, with 2 bases left in between. This CDR3 has 11 amino acids. Germline V gene lookup returns CDR1 SGHNT and CDR2 YENEEA. The CDR3 loop reads CASSLENGYTF. The CDR3 DNA reads TGTGCCAGCAGCTTAGAGAATGGCTACACCTTC.

The chain employs TRBV24-1 and TRBJ2-1; 10 nucleotides line up with TRBD2. CDR1 is KGHDR, CDR2 SFDVKD, per germline. Trimming cost V 4 bases and J 11 bases; bases outside gene matches: 1. The CDR3 covers 12 residues. This CDR3 is CATSELAGKQFF. The CDR3 DNA is TGTGCCACCAGTGAACTAGCGGGGAAGCAGTTCTTC.

This clonotype was seen only a few times. The chain couples TRBV2 to TRBJ1-1; 12 nucleotides line up with TRBD1. CDR1 and CDR2 (germline): SNHLY, FYNNEI. The CDR3 is made up of 14 amino acids. Losses at the gene ends were 6 bases for V and 4 bases for J; bases not matched to a gene: 3. The CDR3 region is CASRGQGAGTEAFF. In DNA form, the CDR3 reads TGTGCCAGCAGGGGACAGGGGGCTGGCACTGAAGCTTTCTTT.

The chain employs TRBV12-5 and TRBJ1-1, with 7 nucleotides matching TRBD1. CDR3 length equals 16 residues. V shed 7 bases, J shed 4 bases, and the junction held 15 bases outside the gene matches. The V gene's germline CDR1 is LGHNT and CDR2 FRNRAP. The CDR3 spells CASATSGLDRATEAFF. The CDR3 coding sequence is TGTGCTAGTGCCACATCGGGTTTAGACAGGGCCACTGAAGCTTTCTTT.